This T cell receptor beta chain was sequenced for a study of sequential checkpoint blockade in melanoma (dated by TCRdb to the late 2010s). Regarding the study in general: In a 1:1 randomization, patients received either first-line nivolumab then ipilimumab (arm A) or ipilimumab then nivolumab (arm B). About 85% of the matched tumor biopsy pairs taken before and after treatment were from the same lesion. Maintenance nivolumab came after both trial sequences. For around 21 patients, matched tumor biopsies were obtained before treatment and at week 13, following single-agent nivolumab (arm A) or ipilimumab (arm B). DNA from 75 to 95 pretreatment melanoma tumor samples was subjected to TCRbeta immunosequencing.

Read against the paper, the sample's treatment or condition label means: randomized to nivolumab then ipilimumab (arm A) or the reverse (arm B). None of the patients in the trial had previously been given DNA-damaging chemotherapy. Samples came from patients with melanoma in CheckMate 064, a randomized, open-label phase II trial of sequential checkpoint blockade. Genomic DNA from formalin-fixed paraffin-embedded (FFPE) tissue samples was used for tumor TCR sequencing. By its share of the sample, this clone is medium-sized (0.01 to 0.1%). Its antigen is unknown. No base quality values were provided; no much bigger clone lies one nucleotide off. TCRbeta CDR3 regions were immunosequenced from genomic DNA with the immunoSEQ Assay. Prior to high-throughput sequencing, genomic DNA was amplified by bias-controlled multiplex PCR. In the original analysis: To quantify the absolute abundance of each unique TCRbeta CDR3 region, the sequences were collapsed and filtered. Clonality was defined as 1 minus Pielou's evenness and was calculated using productive rearrangements only. To compute tumor T-cell fraction, TCRbeta template counts were normalized to usable DNA, with usable DNA estimated from several housekeeping genes. A previously published method was used to identify clones whose frequencies were significantly greater in on-treatment samples than in baseline samples. Drawn from immuneACCESS, this table holds only the in-frame rearrangements with V and J called that TCRdb kept. Clones are partly lost; checked studies trace under half to an unresolved V gene and leave the rest unexplained. V and J calls and clone size are as listed in that table; D and trimming were resolved from the DNA. This sample lists about 1,400 clones; about a fifth were detected once. The ten largest make up approximately 12% of the sample.

The germline V gene specifies ENHRY as CDR1 and SYGVKD as CDR2. The CDR3 numbers 16 residues from cysteine through phenylalanine. CDR3 DNA is the only sequence kept; it has 48 bases, read in frame from the first base. Relative to germline, V is missing 1 base and J is missing 4 bases, with 9 bases of the junction outside any gene match. Broader findings and caveats from the paper: Tumor T-cell fraction and clonality correlated with PD-L1 staining and CD8+ T-cell counts but not with mutational load. Larger, independent patient cohorts are needed to validate the response-prediction model that combines TCR metrics and mutation burden. Achieving clinical benefit was about 30 times more likely for patients whose tumor T-cell fraction and clonality increased by week 13. In the nivolumab-first arm (arm A), pretreatment tumor TIL clonality was associated with response (P = .04). Small sample sizes and reduced statistical power limited the analyses of tumor T-cell fraction within each arm.

The sequence links TRBV10-3 to TRBJ1-1; 7 nucleotides in the junction match TRBD1. Sequencing was performed on tumor tissue (inferred from file names), taken from a patient given nivolumab and ipilimumab in sequence. This TCR was recovered from a human donor with melanoma. In nucleotides, the sequence is TGTGCCATCAGTGAGTGGCCAGGGGGTAAGGGCACTGAAGCTTTCTTT. The translation is CAISEWPGGKGTEAFF.